This T cell receptor (beta chain) stems from a study of CD8 T cells in ankylosing spondylitis. Remarks on this clonotype: Antigen specificity is unknown.

Study-wide points: Certain motif variants had earlier been reported in reactive arthritis synovial fluid and blood. A TCR beta motif of about eight highly homologous variants seemed to mark ankylosing spondylitis blood. Clones that were linked to disease were CD8+ and were relatively rare in peripheral blood.

Quantitative 5'-RACE with molecular barcodes produced the TCR beta libraries. Via MiXCR, TCRdb re-called the 5' RACE reads, giving one row per CDR3 protein. This table holds roughly 230,000 distinct CDR3 sequences, about 18% found once. This CDR3 is built from 12 residues. CDR1 and CDR2 from the germline V gene are MDHEN and SYDVKM. V lost 0 bases to trimming and J lost 8 bases, with 6 bases between them. The sequencing input was blood, either unsorted or a sorted T cell fraction (not recorded which). The V and J genes are TRBV28 and TRBJ2-3, with D possibly TRBD2 on 6 matching bases. This receptor was obtained from a male donor with ankylosing spondylitis or in good health (not recorded which). CDR3 protein: CASSLWEGTQYF. CDR3 nucleotide sequence: TGTGCCAGCAGTTTATGGGAGGGTACGCAGTATTTT.